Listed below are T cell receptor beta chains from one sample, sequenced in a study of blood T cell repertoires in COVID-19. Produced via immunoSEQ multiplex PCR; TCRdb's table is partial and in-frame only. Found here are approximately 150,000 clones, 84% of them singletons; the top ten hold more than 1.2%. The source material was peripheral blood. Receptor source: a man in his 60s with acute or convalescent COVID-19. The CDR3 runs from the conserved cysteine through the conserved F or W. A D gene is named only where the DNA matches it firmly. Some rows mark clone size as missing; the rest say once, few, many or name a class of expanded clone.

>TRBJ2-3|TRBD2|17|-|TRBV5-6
CASTAGRVLGSTDTQYF
TGTGCCAGCACCGCGGGGAGGGTTTTAGGAAGCACAGATACGCAGTATTTT
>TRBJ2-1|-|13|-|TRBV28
CASGRSSYNEQFF
TGTGCCAGTGGTCGCAGCTCCTACAATGAGCAGTTCTTC
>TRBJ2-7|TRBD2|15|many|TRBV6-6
CASRERLAVDYEQYF
TGTGCCAGCAGAGAGAGGCTAGCGGTTGACTACGAGCAGTACTTC
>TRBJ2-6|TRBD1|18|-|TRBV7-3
CASRSPGQGLSGANVLTF
TGTGCCAGCAGATCCCCGGGACAGGGACTCTCTGGGGCCAACGTCCTGACTTTC
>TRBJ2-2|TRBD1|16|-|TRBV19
CASSWGTGGNTGELFF
TGTGCCAGTTCCTGGGGGACAGGGGGAAACACCGGGGAGCTGTTTTTT
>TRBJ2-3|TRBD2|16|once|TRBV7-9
CASSPTLAGYTDTQYF
TGTGCCAGCAGCCCAACACTAGCGGGTTACACAGATACGCAGTATTTT
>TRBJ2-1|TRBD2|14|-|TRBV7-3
CASSLDSGREGQFF
TGTGCCAGCAGCTTGGATAGCGGGAGGGAAGGTCAGTTCTTC
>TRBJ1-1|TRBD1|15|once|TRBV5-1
CASSPPTGMGTEAFF
TGCGCCAGCAGCCCCCCGACAGGGATGGGCACTGAAGCTTTCTTT
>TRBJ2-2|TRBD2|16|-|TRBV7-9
CASSWTSGDHTGELFF
TGTGCCAGCAGCTGGACTAGCGGAGACCACACCGGGGAGCTGTTTTTT
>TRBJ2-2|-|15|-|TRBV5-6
CASSLFATGTGELFF
TGTGCCAGCAGCTTGTTTGCGACGGGGACCGGGGAGCTGTTTTTT
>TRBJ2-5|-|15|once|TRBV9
CASSVAPGRQETQYF
TGTGCCAGCAGCGTGGCCCCGGGTAGGCAAGAGACCCAGTACTTC
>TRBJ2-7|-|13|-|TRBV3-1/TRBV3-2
CASSHQLVYEQYF
TGTGCCAGCAGCCACCAACTAGTTTACGAGCAGTACTTC
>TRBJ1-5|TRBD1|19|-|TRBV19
CASSTRRDRGGGSNQPQHF
TGTGCCAGTAGTACCCGTCGGGACAGGGGGGGAGGGAGCAATCAGCCCCAGCATTTT
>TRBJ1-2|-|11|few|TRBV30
CAWSMEHGYTF
TGTGCCTGGAGTATGGAGCATGGCTACACCTTC
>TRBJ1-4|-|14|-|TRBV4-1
CASSSQGINEKLFF
TGCGCCAGCAGCAGTCAGGGTATTAATGAAAAACTGTTTTTT
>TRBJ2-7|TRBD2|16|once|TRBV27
CASSPGTSGKAYEQYF
TGTGCCAGCAGTCCGGGGACTAGCGGGAAAGCCTACGAGCAGTACTTC
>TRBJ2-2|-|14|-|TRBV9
CASSVLKNTGELFF
TGTGCCAGCAGCGTACTTAAGAACACCGGGGAGCTGTTTTTT
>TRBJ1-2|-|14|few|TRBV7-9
CASSLASRAGGYTF
TGTGCCAGCAGCCTCGCTAGCAGGGCGGGGGGCTACACCTTC
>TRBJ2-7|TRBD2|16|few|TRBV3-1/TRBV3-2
CASSHWVAGSSYEQYF
TGTGCCAGCAGCCACTGGGTAGCGGGGAGCTCCTACGAGCAGTACTTC
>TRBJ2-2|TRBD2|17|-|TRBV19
CASTLPSGGRVTGELFF
TGTGCCAGTACCCTACCCTCAGGCGGGAGGGTTACCGGGGAGCTGTTTTTT
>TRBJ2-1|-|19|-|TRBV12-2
CASRLVVSGSPRSYNEQFF
TGTGCAAGTCGCTTAGTTGTTAGCGGGAGCCCACGCTCCTACAATGAGCAGTTCTTC
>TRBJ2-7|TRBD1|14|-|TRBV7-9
CASSPTTGTYEQYF
TGTGCCAGCAGCCCGACGACAGGGACCTACGAGCAGTACTTC
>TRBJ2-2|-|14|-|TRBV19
CASSIDLASGELFF
TGTGCCAGTAGTATAGATCTAGCGTCCGGGGAGCTGTTTTTT
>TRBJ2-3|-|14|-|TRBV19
CASSILVSTDTQYF
TGTGCCAGTAGTATACTAGTCAGCACAGATACGCAGTATTTT
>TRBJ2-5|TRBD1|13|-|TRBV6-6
CASSRTGQETQYF
TGTGCCAGCAGTAGGACAGGGCAAGAGACCCAGTACTTC
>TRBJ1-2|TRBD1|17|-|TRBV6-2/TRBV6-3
CASTPTGTPAVFYGYTF
TGTGCCAGCACCCCGACAGGGACCCCGGCAGTATTTTATGGCTACACCTTC
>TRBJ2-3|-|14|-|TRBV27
CASSSPRITDTQYF
TGTGCCAGCAGTTCGCCGAGAATCACAGATACGCAGTATTTT
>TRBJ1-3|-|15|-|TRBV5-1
CASSTTGMGGNTIYF
TGCGCCAGCAGCACCACAGGGATGGGTGGAAACACCATATATTTT
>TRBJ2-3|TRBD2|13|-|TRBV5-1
CASSRDYTDTQYF
TGCGCCAGCAGCAGGGACTACACAGATACGCAGTATTTT
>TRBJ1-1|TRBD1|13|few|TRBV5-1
CASSQTGVTEAFF
TGCGCCAGCAGCCAGACAGGGGTAACTGAAGCTTTCTTT
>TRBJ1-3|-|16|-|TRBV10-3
CAISSGGVVSGNTIYF
TGTGCCATCTCGTCGGGGGGTGTTGTTAGTGGAAACACCATATATTTT
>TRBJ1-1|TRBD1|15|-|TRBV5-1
CASSLQGAKRDRAFF
TGCGCCAGCAGCTTACAGGGGGCTAAACGTGATAGAGCTTTCTTT
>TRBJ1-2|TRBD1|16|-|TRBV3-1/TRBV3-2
CASSQPGTGAGYGYTF
TGTGCCAGCAGCCAACCCGGGACAGGGGCGGGCTATGGCTACACCTTC
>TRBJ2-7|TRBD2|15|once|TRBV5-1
CASSLGGGPEWEQYF
TGCGCCAGCAGCTTGGGGGGAGGGCCGGAATGGGAGCAGTACTTC
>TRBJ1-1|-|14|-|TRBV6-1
CASSDGRANTEAFF
TGTGCCAGCAGTGACGGCAGGGCGAACACTGAAGCTTTCTTT
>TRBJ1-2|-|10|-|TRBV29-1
CSVFSGGYTF
TGCAGCGTTTTTAGCGGCGGCTACACCTTC
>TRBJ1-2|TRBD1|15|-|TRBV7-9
CASSLGQGTNYGYTF
TGTGCCAGCAGCTTAGGACAGGGAACTAACTATGGCTACACCTTC
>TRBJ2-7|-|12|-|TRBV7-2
CASSLTDYEQYF
TGTGCCAGCAGCTTAACAGATTACGAGCAGTACTTC
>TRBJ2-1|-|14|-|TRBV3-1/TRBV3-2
CASSQIGEFDEQFF
TGTGCCAGCAGCCAGATAGGGGAATTCGATGAGCAGTTCTTC
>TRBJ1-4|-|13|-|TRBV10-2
CASSRATNEKLFF
TGCGCCAGCAGCAGGGCAACTAATGAAAAACTGTTTTTT
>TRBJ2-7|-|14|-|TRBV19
CASSTRQRTYEQYF
TGTGCCAGTAGTACGAGACAGAGGACCTACGAGCAGTACTTC